The rows below give T cell receptor beta chains drawn from one sample of a study of cytomegalovirus exposure and HLA in healthy donors. The method was immunoSEQ multiplex PCR; TCRdb's version includes in-frame clones alone and lacks a portion of them. Of around 190,000 clones listed, around three quarters are singletons. The sequencing input was PBMCs. The receptor source for this set is a woman younger than 35 in good health and CMV-seronegative. Both conserved end residues are part of each CDR3. The D gene is left open where the match is weak. Clone sizes are given selectively: once, few, many, or a class where the clone is expanded.

j_call d_call clone_size v_call cdr3_aa cdr3_nt
TRBJ1-1 TRBD1 few TRBV7-9 CASSSGTGVNTEAFF TGTGCCAGCAGCTCCGGGACAGGGGTAAACACTGAAGCTTTCTTT
TRBJ2-1 . . TRBV6-5 CASSPDSVYSEQFF TGTGCCAGCAGTCCGGACTCGGTTTACAGTGAGCAGTTCTTC
TRBJ1-1 . . TRBV6-1 CASSESLTLNTEAFF TGTGCCAGCAGTGAATCGTTAACTTTGAACACTGAAGCTTTCTTT
TRBJ1-2 TRBD1 . TRBV13 CASSLRPGQGAVGYTF TGTGCCAGCAGCCTCCGGCCGGGACAGGGGGCGGTTGGCTACACCTTC
TRBJ2-3 . . TRBV5-1 CASSLRGPDSADTQYF TGCGCCAGCAGCTTGAGGGGTCCGGACAGTGCAGATACGCAGTATTTT
TRBJ2-7 . . TRBV27 CASSLYQNYEQYF TGTGCCAGCAGTTTATACCAGAACTACGAGCAGTACTTC
TRBJ2-5 TRBD1 few TRBV6-1 CASSRQGKSGGTQYF TGTGCCAGCAGTCGACAGGGGAAATCTGGGGGGACCCAGTACTTC
TRBJ1-1 . . TRBV7-3 CASSLNGGRLSDTEAFF TGTGCCAGCAGCTTAAACGGGGGGCGCTTGTCTGACACTGAAGCTTTCTTT
TRBJ2-1 TRBD2 . TRBV7-2 CASSPGLAGTQFF TGTGCCAGCAGCCCCGGACTAGCGGGAACCCAGTTCTTC
TRBJ2-7 . . TRBV10-1 CASSGGPGSEQYF TGCGCCAGCAGTGGGGGGCCTGGGAGCGAGCAGTACTTC
TRBJ2-5 . . TRBV29-1 CSVETLQETQYF TGCAGCGTCGAGACACTGCAAGAGACCCAGTACTTC
TRBJ2-1 . once TRBV27 CASRSGNEQFF TGTGCCAGCAGATCGGGAAATGAGCAGTTCTTC
TRBJ2-7 TRBD2 . TRBV15 CATSRPGTSGSYEQYF TGTGCCACCAGCAGACCCGGGACTAGCGGCTCCTACGAGCAGTACTTC
TRBJ1-3 . . TRBV30 CAWSVQRQGRNTIYF TGTGCCTGGAGTGTACAGAGGCAGGGAAGAAACACCATATATTTT
TRBJ1-3 TRBD1 few TRBV6-1 CASSDTGAGNTIYF TGTGCCAGCAGTGATACAGGGGCTGGAAACACCATATATTTT
TRBJ2-7 TRBD2 . TRBV7-8 CASSLGGGIYEQYF TGTGCCAGCAGCTTAGGGGGGGGAATCTACGAGCAGTACTTC
TRBJ1-5 . . TRBV28 CASSLIFGGSNQPQHF TGTGCCAGCAGTTTAATTTTCGGGGGTAGCAATCAGCCCCAGCATTTT
TRBJ2-1 TRBD2 . TRBV5-6 CASSSPSAGGVYNEQFF TGTGCCAGCAGCTCACCCTCAGCGGGGGGGGTTTATAATGAGCAGTTCTTC
TRBJ1-5 . . TRBV6-6 CATYGGSNQPQHF TGTGCCACCTACGGCGGTAGCAATCAGCCCCAGCATTTT
TRBJ1-5 TRBD1 . TRBV27 CASSQTGDGQPQHF TGTGCCAGCAGCCAGACAGGGGATGGGCAGCCCCAGCATTTT
TRBJ1-5 . . TRBV7-9 CASSGTTGLGHQPQHF TGTGCCAGCAGCGGAACTACAGGGTTGGGGCATCAGCCCCAGCATTTT
TRBJ2-1 . . TRBV5-1 CASSDTSYNEQFF TGCGCCAGCAGTGACACCTCCTACAATGAGCAGTTCTTC
TRBJ2-7 . once TRBV10-3 CAGKQGQSSYEQYF TGTGCCGGCAAACAGGGCCAGAGCTCCTACGAGCAGTACTTC
TRBJ2-1 TRBD2 . TRBV4-1 CASSLSGGGYNEQFF TGCGCCAGCAGCCTTAGCGGGGGGGGGTACAATGAGCAGTTCTTC
TRBJ2-7 . . TRBV19 CASSISPYEQYF TGTGCCAGTAGTATCTCCCCTTACGAGCAGTACTTC
TRBJ2-7 TRBD1 . TRBV6-5 CASKGQGTGEQYF TGTGCCAGCAAAGGACAGGGAACGGGAGAGCAGTACTTC
TRBJ1-1 . . TRBV15 CATSRAGVAEAFF TGTGCCACCAGCAGAGCGGGGGTCGCTGAAGCTTTCTTT
TRBJ1-4 TRBD1 . TRBV6-6 CASSLDRPITNEKLFF TGTGCCAGCAGCCTGGACAGGCCGATTACTAATGAAAAACTGTTTTTT
TRBJ1-6 TRBD1 . TRBV5-6 CASSGPGQVNSPLHF TGTGCCAGCAGCGGGCCGGGACAGGTTAATTCACCCCTCCACTTT
TRBJ2-3 TRBD2 . TRBV6-5 CASIGGGVDTQYF TGTGCCAGCATCGGGGGGGGCGTAGATACGCAGTATTTT
TRBJ1-2 . . TRBV28 CASTPPRGAGYGYTF TGTGCCAGCACCCCTCCCCGGGGGGCTGGGTATGGCTACACCTTC
TRBJ1-3 . . TRBV7-2 CASSPDSLFSGNTIYF TGTGCCAGCAGCCCGGACTCTCTTTTCTCTGGAAACACCATATATTTT
TRBJ2-7 . . TRBV7-2 CASSSTGGYEQYF TGTGCCAGCAGCTCGACAGGTGGCTACGAGCAGTACTTC
TRBJ2-3 TRBD2 . TRBV5-1 CASRGLAGDDRGDTQYF TGCGCCAGCAGAGGACTAGCGGGTGATGATAGGGGAGATACGCAGTATTTT
TRBJ2-5 TRBD2 . TRBV2 CASTPGLAGGSQETQYF TGTGCCAGCACCCCGGGACTAGCGGGGGGGTCGCAAGAGACCCAGTACTTC
TRBJ1-1 TRBD1 . TRBV6-1 CASSPGQGADTEAFF TGTGCCAGCAGCCCAGGACAGGGGGCGGACACTGAAGCTTTCTTT
TRBJ2-2 . . TRBV2 CASSQGSGELFF TGTGCCAGCAGTCAGGGGTCCGGGGAGCTGTTTTTT
TRBJ2-2 TRBD2 . TRBV9 CASSVTGGSTGELFF TGTGCCAGCAGCGTGACGGGGGGGTCGACCGGGGAGCTGTTTTTT
TRBJ1-3 . . TRBV28 CASRRPVGGMSAGNTIYF TGTGCCAGCCGACGCCCTGTGGGGGGAATGTCTGCTGGAAACACCATATATTTT
TRBJ2-7 . . TRBV28 CASSKQEYEQYF TGTGCCAGCAGTAAACAAGAATACGAGCAGTACTTC
TRBJ2-6 TRBD1 once TRBV19 CASTGQGIPGANVLTF TGTGCCAGTACTGGACAGGGGATCCCTGGGGCCAACGTCCTGACTTTC
TRBJ1-1 . . TRBV30 CAWTLTGFEAFF TGTGCCTGGACTCTGACAGGCTTTGAAGCTTTCTTT
TRBJ1-6 . . TRBV5-4 CASSLAASSYNSPLHF TGTGCCAGCAGCTTGGCCGCCAGCTCCTATAATTCACCCCTCCACTTT
TRBJ2-2 TRBD2 . TRBV11-1 CASSFFLSGGTGELFF TGTGCCAGCAGCTTTTTTCTTTCGGGGGGAACCGGGGAGCTGTTTTTT
TRBJ2-7 TRBD1 . TRBV19 CASSIVQGARNEQYF TGTGCCAGTAGTATAGTACAGGGGGCGCGTAACGAGCAGTACTTC
TRBJ2-7 TRBD2 . TRBV6-5 CASSKGQGLGSEQYF TGTGCCAGCAGTAAAGGACAAGGACTAGGCTCCGAGCAGTACTTC
TRBJ1-2 TRBD1 . TRBV5-1 CASSLGQGEDGYTF TGCGCCAGCAGCTTGGGACAGGGGGAGGATGGCTACACCTTC
TRBJ2-4 . . TRBV9 CASSVGNSENIQYF TGTGCCAGCAGCGTAGGAAATAGCGAGAACATTCAGTACTTC
TRBJ2-5 TRBD1 . TRBV7-7 CASSLDRGETQYF TGTGCCAGCAGCTTGGACAGGGGTGAGACCCAGTACTTC
TRBJ2-2 TRBD1 . TRBV7-9 CASSSIHLPGQTHTGELFF TGTGCCAGCAGCTCCATACACCTTCCGGGACAGACTCACACCGGGGAGCTGTTTTTT
TRBJ2-1 TRBD1 . TRBV18 CASSPPDRVGYNEQFF TGTGCCAGCTCACCACCCGACAGGGTGGGTTACAATGAGCAGTTCTTC
TRBJ2-3 . . TRBV5-5 CASSLTTGSTDTQYF TGTGCCAGCAGCTTGACGACAGGTAGCACAGATACGCAGTATTTT
TRBJ2-2 . . TRBV5-1 CASSLEVPGEGSRTGELFF TGCGCCAGCAGCTTGGAAGTCCCAGGGGAAGGATCGCGCACCGGGGAGCTGTTTTTT